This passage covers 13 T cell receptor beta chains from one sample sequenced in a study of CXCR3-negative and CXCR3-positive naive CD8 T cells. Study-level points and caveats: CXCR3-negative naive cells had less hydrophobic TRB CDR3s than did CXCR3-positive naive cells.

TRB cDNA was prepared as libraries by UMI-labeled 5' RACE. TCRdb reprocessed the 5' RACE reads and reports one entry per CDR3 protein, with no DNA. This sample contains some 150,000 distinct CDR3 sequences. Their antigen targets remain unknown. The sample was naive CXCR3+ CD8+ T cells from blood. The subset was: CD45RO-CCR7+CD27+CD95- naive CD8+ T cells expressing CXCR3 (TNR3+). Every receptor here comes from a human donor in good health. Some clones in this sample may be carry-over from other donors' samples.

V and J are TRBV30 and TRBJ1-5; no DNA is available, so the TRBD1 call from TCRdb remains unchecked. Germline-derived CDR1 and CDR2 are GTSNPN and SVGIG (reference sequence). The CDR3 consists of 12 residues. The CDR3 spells CAWSQTGAPQHF.

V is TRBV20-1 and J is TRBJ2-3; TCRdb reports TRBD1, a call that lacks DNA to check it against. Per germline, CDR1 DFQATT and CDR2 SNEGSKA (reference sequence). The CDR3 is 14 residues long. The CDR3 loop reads CSAPGQGLTDTQYF.

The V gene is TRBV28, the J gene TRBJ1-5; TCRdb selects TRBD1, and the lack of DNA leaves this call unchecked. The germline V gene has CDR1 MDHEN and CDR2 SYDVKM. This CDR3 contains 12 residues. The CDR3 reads CASTVVRQPQHF.

The CDR3 is CASSYGSGVNEQFF. This rearrangement joins TRBV6-2 or TRBV6-3 to TRBJ2-1; TCRdb names TRBD2, which stays unverified in the absence of DNA. Looked up from germline, CDR1 is MNHEY and CDR2 is SVGEGT. This CDR3 comprises 14 residues.

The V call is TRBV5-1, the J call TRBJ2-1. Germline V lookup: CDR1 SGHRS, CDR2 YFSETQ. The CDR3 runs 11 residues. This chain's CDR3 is CASISSNEQFF.

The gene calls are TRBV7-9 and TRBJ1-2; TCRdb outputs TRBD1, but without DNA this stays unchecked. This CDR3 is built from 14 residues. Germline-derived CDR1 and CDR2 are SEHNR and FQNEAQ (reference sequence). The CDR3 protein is CASSPKVQGYGYTF.

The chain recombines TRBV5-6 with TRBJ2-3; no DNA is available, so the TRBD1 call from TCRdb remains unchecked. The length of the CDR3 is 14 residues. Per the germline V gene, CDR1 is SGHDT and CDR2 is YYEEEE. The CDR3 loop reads CASSWTGVADTQCF.

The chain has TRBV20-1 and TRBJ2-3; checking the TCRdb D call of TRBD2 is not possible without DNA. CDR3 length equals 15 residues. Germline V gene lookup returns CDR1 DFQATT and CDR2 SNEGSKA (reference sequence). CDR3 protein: CSANIIAGGLNTQYF.

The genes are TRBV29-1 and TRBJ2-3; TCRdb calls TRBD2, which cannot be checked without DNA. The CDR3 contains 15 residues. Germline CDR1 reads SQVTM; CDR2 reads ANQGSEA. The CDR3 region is CSARLAGDPTDMQYF.

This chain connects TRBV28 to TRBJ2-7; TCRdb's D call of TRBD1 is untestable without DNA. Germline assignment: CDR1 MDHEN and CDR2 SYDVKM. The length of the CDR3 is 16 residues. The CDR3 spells CASSYDRGISSYEQYF.

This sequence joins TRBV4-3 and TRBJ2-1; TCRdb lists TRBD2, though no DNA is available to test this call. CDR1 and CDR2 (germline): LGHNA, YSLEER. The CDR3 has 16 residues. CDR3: CASSQTSGGDYNEQFF.

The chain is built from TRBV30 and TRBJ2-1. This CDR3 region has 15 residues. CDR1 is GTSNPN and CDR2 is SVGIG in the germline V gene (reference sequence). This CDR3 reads CAWTPDSSSYNEQFF. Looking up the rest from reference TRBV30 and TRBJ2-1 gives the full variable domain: SQTIHQWPATLVQPVGSPLSLECTVEGTSNPNLYWYRQAAGRGLQLLFYSVGIGQISSEVPQNLSASRPQDRQFILSSKKLLLSDSGFYLCAWTPDSSSYNEQFFGPGTRLTVL.

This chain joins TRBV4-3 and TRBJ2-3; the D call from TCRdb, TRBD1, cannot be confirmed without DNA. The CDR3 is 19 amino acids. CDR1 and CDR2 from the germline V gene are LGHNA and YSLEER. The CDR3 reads CASSQDFPGPGAGADTQYF.